These 10 T cell receptor beta chains share one sample of origin, sequenced in a study of PD-1 blockade in mismatch repair-deficient tumors. This table comes from immunoSEQ multiplex PCR, and its TCRdb copy is limited to in-frame clones, with some not included. The sample carries under 85,000 clones, approximately 80% recorded once. This material consisted of peripheral blood, taken 2 weeks after starting pembrolizumab. Receptors originate from an adult with mismatch repair-deficient cancer.

The chain links TRBV2 to TRBJ1-3; D is ambiguous. In germline, CDR1 is SNHLY, CDR2 FYNNEI. V was shortened by 2 bases and J by 5 bases, with 1 base between the two germline ends. The CDR3 length is 11 residues. The CDR3 nucleotides read TGTGCCAGCAGTGAAAGAAACACCATATATTTT. It is translated as CASSERNTIYF.

The chain couples TRBV7-3 to TRBJ2-1; D uncertain. The V end lost 2 bases, the J end lost 0 bases, and 14 bases lay between the germline ends. There are 17 residues in the CDR3. Per the germline V gene, CDR1 is SGHTA and CDR2 is FQGTGA. The CDR3 sequence: CASSLLGSPSSYNEQFF. CDR3 nucleotide sequence: TGTGCCAGCAGCTTATTAGGTAGTCCAAGCTCCTACAATGAGCAGTTCTTC.

The chain links TRBV6-5 to TRBJ2-5, with 10 bases aligning to TRBD1. J lost 4 bases, V lost 0 bases, and 2 bases had no gene match. Germline V gene sequence: CDR1 MNHEY, CDR2 SVGAGI. This CDR3 comprises 15 residues. CDR3 loop: CASSYSWTGGETQYF. CDR3 coding DNA: TGTGCCAGCAGTTACTCCTGGACAGGGGGAGAGACCCAGTACTTC.

J is TRBJ1-1 and V is TRBV6-6; D gene uncertain. V shed 5 bases and J shed 1 base, with 8 bases lying between them. Germline loops: CDR1 MNHNY, CDR2 SVGAGI (reference sequence). CDR3 length: 13 amino acids. The CDR3 protein is CASSEVSNTEAFF. The CDR3, as DNA: TGTGCCAGCAGTGAGGTATCGAACACTGAAGCTTTCTTT.

This clone has only a few counts. The genes are TRBV5-4 and TRBJ2-2; D is uncertain. V lost 0 bases, J lost 1 base, and 4 bases lay in between. Germline V gene data show CDR1 as SGHNT and CDR2 as YYREEE (reference sequence). This CDR3 has 14 residues. CDR3 in DNA: TGTGCCAGCAGCTTGGCAGGGAACACCGGGGAGCTGTTTTTT. Protein: CASSLAGNTGELFF.

This chain connects TRBV19 to TRBJ2-7; D is perhaps TRBD1 (6 bases). V was shortened by 3 bases and J by 2 bases, with 14 bases between the two germline ends. CDR1 LNHDA and CDR2 SQIVND come from the germline V gene (reference sequence). This CDR3 region has 15 residues. CDR3 sequence reads: CASSISDSLPYEQYF. CDR3 DNA: TGTGCCAGTAGTATCTCGGACAGCCTTCCCTACGAGCAGTACTTC.

This rearrangement joins TRBV15 to TRBJ2-6, with D maybe TRBD1 (6 bases). The V and J ends lost 6 bases and 1 base respectively, with 16 bases between them. This CDR3 comprises 17 residues. The germline V gene has CDR1 LNHNV and CDR2 YYDKDF (reference sequence). The CDR3 protein is CATRKAGVGSGANVLTF. As DNA, the CDR3 is TGTGCCACCAGAAAGGCAGGGGTGGGGTCTGGGGCCAACGTCCTGACTTTC.

The genes are TRBV7-3 and TRBJ2-7, with D tentatively TRBD2 (6 bases). Trimming shortened V by 1 base and J by 5 bases, and 18 bases separated the two germline ends. Germline CDR1 and CDR2: SGHTA and FQGTGA. The CDR3 length is 16 residues. In nucleotides, the CDR3 is TGTGCCAGCAGCTTAAAGATTGGAGGCGGGAAGGACGAGCAGTACTTC. This gives the protein CASSLKIGGGKDEQYF.

The V call is TRBV7-2, the J call TRBJ2-7; D gene unclear. Per germline, CDR1 SGHTA and CDR2 FQGNSA. CDR3 length equals 11 residues. Trimming took 1 base from V and 3 from J, leaving 1 base between them. The CDR3 bases are TGTGCCAGCAGCTTAGTCTACGAGCAGTACTTC. Encoded protein: CASSLVYEQYF.

The CDR3: CSVLLFEGRNNEQFF. The DNA for the CDR3 is TGCAGCGTCCTTCTTTTTGAGGGGCGAAATAATGAGCAGTTCTTC. The V and J genes are TRBV29-1 and TRBJ2-1; possibly TRBD1 or TRBD2 for D (5 bases each). This CDR3 region has 15 residues. Trimming cost V 6 bases and J 7 bases, with 22 bases left between them. Germline V gene data show CDR1 as SQVTM and CDR2 as ANQGSEA.